This T cell receptor (beta chain) came from a study of blood T cells in healthy people across ages. PCR was performed a second time for about 7 to 12 cycles using a sample-barcoded 5' primer and a J-beta primer mix. Each TCR beta cDNA got a 12-nucleotide random molecular identifier. TCRdb re-called the 5' RACE reads through MiXCR, storing one row per CDR3 protein. The sample contains under 800,000 distinct CDR3 sequences, around a fifth of which appear only once. Study observations and caveats: Naive T cell percentage by flow cytometry tracked strongly with beta diversity.

No fewer than 6 micrograms of total RNA were isolated from every sample. The CDR3 consists of 14 residues. V lost 3 bases and J lost 3; bases outside the gene matches: 5. Germline V lookup: CDR1 DFQATT, CDR2 SNEGSKA (reference sequence). About this clonotype itself: Its specificity is not known.

The receptor's source is a man aged 65-85 years in good health. The specimen was blood. The rearrangement uses TRBV20-1 and TRBJ2-5; 9 bases are shared with TRBD2. The CDR3 nucleotides are TGCAGTGCTAGCCGACTAGCGGTAAAAGAGACCCAGTACTTC. Protein sequence: CSASRLAVKETQYF.